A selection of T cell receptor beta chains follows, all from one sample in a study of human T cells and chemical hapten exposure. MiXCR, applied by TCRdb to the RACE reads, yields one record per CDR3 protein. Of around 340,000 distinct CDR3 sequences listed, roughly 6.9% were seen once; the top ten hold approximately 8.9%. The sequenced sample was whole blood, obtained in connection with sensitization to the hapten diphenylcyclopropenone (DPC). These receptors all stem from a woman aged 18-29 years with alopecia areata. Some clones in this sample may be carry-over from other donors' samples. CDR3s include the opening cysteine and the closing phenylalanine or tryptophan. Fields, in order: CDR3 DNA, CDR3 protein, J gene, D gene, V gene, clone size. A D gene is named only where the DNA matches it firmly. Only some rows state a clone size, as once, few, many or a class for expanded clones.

cdr3_nt: TGTGCCACCGGAAATTTACTTTACACTGAAGCTTTCTTT
cdr3_aa: CATGNLLYTEAFF
j_call: TRBJ1-1
d_call: NA
v_call: TRBV11-2
clone_size: NA

cdr3_nt: TGCAGCGTTGAAGGGCTAGCGGGGGCTGGTGAGCAGTTCTTC
cdr3_aa: CSVEGLAGAGEQFF
j_call: TRBJ2-1
d_call: TRBD2
v_call: TRBV29-1
clone_size: many

cdr3_nt: TGTGCCAGCAAGACCGTCATGAACACTGAAGCTTTCTTT
cdr3_aa: CASKTVMNTEAFF
j_call: TRBJ1-1
d_call: NA
v_call: TRBV27
clone_size: NA

cdr3_nt: TGTGCCAGCAGCCGCCCAGACCTCTATGGCTACACCTTC
cdr3_aa: CASSRPDLYGYTF
j_call: TRBJ1-2
d_call: NA
v_call: TRBV3-1
clone_size: NA

cdr3_nt: TGTGCCAGCAGCCCCAGGGGGAGGATGAACACTGAAGCTTTCTTT
cdr3_aa: CASSPRGRMNTEAFF
j_call: TRBJ1-1
d_call: TRBD1
v_call: TRBV3-1
clone_size: NA

cdr3_nt: TGTGCCACCAGCAGAGAGGGAGGGTACCAAGAGACCCAGTACTTC
cdr3_aa: CATSREGGYQETQYF
j_call: TRBJ2-5
d_call: TRBD2
v_call: TRBV15
clone_size: few

cdr3_nt: TGTGCCAGCAGTTGGACAGGGATTGGCTACACCTTC
cdr3_aa: CASSWTGIGYTF
j_call: TRBJ1-2
d_call: TRBD1
v_call: TRBV9
clone_size: NA

cdr3_nt: TGCGCCAGCAGCTTTACGGGGCTTAGCACAGATACGCAGTATTTT
cdr3_aa: CASSFTGLSTDTQYF
j_call: TRBJ2-3
d_call: NA
v_call: TRBV5-1
clone_size: many

cdr3_nt: TGTGCCAGCAGCGGACCGGATAGGACGGAGACCCAGTACTTC
cdr3_aa: CASSGPDRTETQYF
j_call: TRBJ2-5
d_call: NA
v_call: TRBV9
clone_size: many

cdr3_nt: TGTGCCAGCAGTGAATTAGGTACAGGGGGATATGACGAGCAGTACTTC
cdr3_aa: CASSELGTGGYDEQYF
j_call: TRBJ2-7
d_call: TRBD1
v_call: TRBV25-1
clone_size: many

cdr3_nt: TGCGCCAGCAGCCAAGATATTTACGCCGAGCAGTACTTC
cdr3_aa: CASSQDIYAEQYF
j_call: TRBJ2-7
d_call: NA
v_call: TRBV4-1
clone_size: few

cdr3_nt: TGTGCCAGCAGAGGGACAGGGCTCTATGAAAAACTGTTTTTT
cdr3_aa: CASRGTGLYEKLFF
j_call: TRBJ1-4
d_call: TRBD1
v_call: TRBV25-1
clone_size: NA

cdr3_nt: TGTGCCAGCAGCGTAGCGGGCCAGTCAGAGACCCAGTACTTC
cdr3_aa: CASSVAGQSETQYF
j_call: TRBJ2-5
d_call: NA
v_call: TRBV9
clone_size: many

cdr3_nt: TGTGCCAGCCGGGACAGCGAGACCCAGTACTTC
cdr3_aa: CASRDSETQYF
j_call: TRBJ2-5
d_call: TRBD1
v_call: TRBV25-1
clone_size: NA

cdr3_nt: TGTGCCACCAGTGATCCGTATCAGCCCCAGCATTTT
cdr3_aa: CATSDPYQPQHF
j_call: TRBJ1-5
d_call: NA
v_call: TRBV24-1
clone_size: few

cdr3_nt: TGTGCCAGCAGTCGGACAGGGGGCGTCTATGGCTACACCTTC
cdr3_aa: CASSRTGGVYGYTF
j_call: TRBJ1-2
d_call: TRBD1
v_call: TRBV6-5
clone_size: few

cdr3_nt: TGTGCCAGCAGTTACGTGGAGACTGAAAAACTGTTTTTT
cdr3_aa: CASSYVETEKLFF
j_call: TRBJ1-4
d_call: NA
v_call: TRBV6-6
clone_size: few

cdr3_nt: TGCGCCAGCAGCCCCGGGACAGAAGTCACCGGGGAGCTGTTTTTT
cdr3_aa: CASSPGTEVTGELFF
j_call: TRBJ2-2
d_call: TRBD1
v_call: TRBV5-1
clone_size: many

cdr3_nt: TGTGCCAGCAGTGAGGATACGGCCGCTGATAATTCACCCCTCCACTTT
cdr3_aa: CASSEDTAADNSPLHF
j_call: TRBJ1-6
d_call: NA
v_call: TRBV6-1
clone_size: NA

cdr3_nt: TGTGCCAGCACCCGACTAGCGGGGCAGTACAATGAGCAGTTCTTC
cdr3_aa: CASTRLAGQYNEQFF
j_call: TRBJ2-1
d_call: TRBD2
v_call: TRBV12-3/TRBV12-4
clone_size: few

cdr3_nt: TGTGCCAGCAGCGAAGGCCAGGGGACGGAAAAACTGTTTTTT
cdr3_aa: CASSEGQGTEKLFF
j_call: TRBJ1-4
d_call: NA
v_call: TRBV7-2
clone_size: few

cdr3_nt: TGTGCCAGCAGCCAAGATCTCACGGGGGTACCACTCCACTTT
cdr3_aa: CASSQDLTGVPLHF
j_call: TRBJ1-6
d_call: NA
v_call: TRBV4-2
clone_size: few

cdr3_nt: TGTGCCAGCAGTAGGGAGTACAGCTTTTCACCCCTCCACTTT
cdr3_aa: CASSREYSFSPLHF
j_call: TRBJ1-6
d_call: NA
v_call: TRBV28
clone_size: NA

cdr3_nt: TGCAGCGTGCTGGGCGGGGGATACAATGAGCAGTTCTTC
cdr3_aa: CSVLGGGYNEQFF
j_call: TRBJ2-1
d_call: TRBD2
v_call: TRBV29-1
clone_size: few

cdr3_nt: TGTGCCAGCAGTTTAGCCACCGCAGATACGCAGTATTTT
cdr3_aa: CASSLATADTQYF
j_call: TRBJ2-3
d_call: NA
v_call: TRBV12-3/TRBV12-4
clone_size: many

cdr3_nt: TGTGCCAGCAGTCCTCGGGACAGGCTTTACGAGCAGTACTTC
cdr3_aa: CASSPRDRLYEQYF
j_call: TRBJ2-7
d_call: TRBD1
v_call: TRBV6-5
clone_size: many

cdr3_nt: TGTGCCAGCAGCCCAAGTGGGGCCCAAGAGACCCAGTACTTC
cdr3_aa: CASSPSGAQETQYF
j_call: TRBJ2-5
d_call: NA
v_call: TRBV7-2
clone_size: many

cdr3_nt: TGTGCCAGCAGTTTAATAAGTGCCGGGGGCTACACCTTC
cdr3_aa: CASSLISAGGYTF
j_call: TRBJ1-2
d_call: NA
v_call: TRBV28
clone_size: few

cdr3_nt: TGTGCCAGCAGGAGTGAAAAACTGTTTTTT
cdr3_aa: CASRSEKLFF
j_call: TRBJ1-4
d_call: NA
v_call: TRBV12-3/TRBV12-4
clone_size: NA

cdr3_nt: TGTGCCAGCAGCCTTGGACTAGTCCCCCAGTATTTT
cdr3_aa: CASSLGLVPQYF
j_call: TRBJ2-3
d_call: TRBD2
v_call: TRBV7-2
clone_size: many

cdr3_nt: TGTGCCAGCAGTTACTCGAGAAATAATAATTCACCCCTCCACTTT
cdr3_aa: CASSYSRNNNSPLHF
j_call: TRBJ1-6
d_call: NA
v_call: TRBV6-5
clone_size: many

cdr3_nt: TGTGCCAGCAGCTTTCTTAGGGGAAGTGGGCCTGAAGCTTTCTTT
cdr3_aa: CASSFLRGSGPEAFF
j_call: TRBJ1-1
d_call: NA
v_call: TRBV7-8
clone_size: NA

cdr3_nt: TGTGCCAGCAGCCGGTGGGCGGGGGTGAACACCGGGGAGCTGTTTTTT
cdr3_aa: CASSRWAGVNTGELFF
j_call: TRBJ2-2
d_call: TRBD2
v_call: TRBV6-5
clone_size: few

cdr3_nt: TGCAGTGCTATGGAGGGCACTGAACCTGAAAAACTGTTTTTT
cdr3_aa: CSAMEGTEPEKLFF
j_call: TRBJ1-4
d_call: NA
v_call: TRBV20-1
clone_size: few

cdr3_nt: TGTGCCAGCAGTGATCCCGGGACTCCAAAAATCACAGATACGCAGTATTTT
cdr3_aa: CASSDPGTPKITDTQYF
j_call: TRBJ2-3
d_call: NA
v_call: TRBV25-1
clone_size: few

cdr3_nt: TGTGCCAGCAGTTTTCTAGATCAGCCCCAGCATTTT
cdr3_aa: CASSFLDQPQHF
j_call: TRBJ1-5
d_call: NA
v_call: TRBV12-3/TRBV12-4
clone_size: many

cdr3_nt: TGTGCCAGCAGCCAAGATCAAGCGGGGAACACTGAAGCTTTCTTT
cdr3_aa: CASSQDQAGNTEAFF
j_call: TRBJ1-1
d_call: NA
v_call: TRBV3-1
clone_size: NA

cdr3_nt: TGCAGCGTTGAGGGGCAGGGCGGATACGAGCAGTACTTC
cdr3_aa: CSVEGQGGYEQYF
j_call: TRBJ2-7
d_call: NA
v_call: TRBV29-1
clone_size: NA

cdr3_nt: TGTGCCAGCAGCTCTACTAAGGGCAATGAGCAGTTCTTC
cdr3_aa: CASSSTKGNEQFF
j_call: TRBJ2-1
d_call: NA
v_call: TRBV7-3
clone_size: NA

cdr3_nt: TGCAGTGCTAGCTTCGGTGTTACTTTTAATGAAAAACTGTTTTTT
cdr3_aa: CSASFGVTFNEKLFF
j_call: TRBJ1-4
d_call: NA
v_call: TRBV20-1
clone_size: few

cdr3_nt: TGCAGTGCTAGGACGTCGCGGGAAAATCAGCCCCAGCATTTT
cdr3_aa: CSARTSRENQPQHF
j_call: TRBJ1-5
d_call: NA
v_call: TRBV20-1
clone_size: many

cdr3_nt: TGCAGTGCTAGAGATCTAGCCGCCGGGACAGGGGAGTCGTTTTCCTACGAGCAGTACTTC
cdr3_aa: CSARDLAAGTGESFSYEQYF
j_call: TRBJ2-7
d_call: TRBD1
v_call: TRBV20-1
clone_size: NA

cdr3_nt: TGCAGTGCCATTAGCGGGGTTGGTGCAGATACGCAGTATTTT
cdr3_aa: CSAISGVGADTQYF
j_call: TRBJ2-3
d_call: TRBD2
v_call: TRBV20-1
clone_size: few

cdr3_nt: TGCAGTGCTGGGACCTCTCAGCCCCAGCATTTT
cdr3_aa: CSAGTSQPQHF
j_call: TRBJ1-5
d_call: NA
v_call: TRBV20-1
clone_size: many

cdr3_nt: TGTGCCAGCAGCTTGGAAGTGACACACCAAGAGACCCAGTACTTC
cdr3_aa: CASSLEVTHQETQYF
j_call: TRBJ2-5
d_call: NA
v_call: TRBV5-5
clone_size: NA

cdr3_nt: TGTGCCAGCAGCCCACAGAGCGGTCAAGGCTTCTATGGCTACACCTTC
cdr3_aa: CASSPQSGQGFYGYTF
j_call: TRBJ1-2
d_call: NA
v_call: TRBV7-2
clone_size: NA

cdr3_nt: TGTGCCAGCAGTCAACTAGCGGGGGGGAACACCGGGGAGCTGTTTTTT
cdr3_aa: CASSQLAGGNTGELFF
j_call: TRBJ2-2
d_call: TRBD2
v_call: TRBV6-6
clone_size: NA

cdr3_nt: TGCGCCAGCAGTGTAGACGGTACCTACGAGCAGTACTTC
cdr3_aa: CASSVDGTYEQYF
j_call: TRBJ2-7
d_call: NA
v_call: TRBV10-2
clone_size: NA